This T cell receptor beta chain was obtained from a study of OX40 agonist ivuxolimab in advanced cancers. On the study more broadly: Given to patients was ivuxolimab, an agonistic anti-OX40 (CD134) antibody. Participants averaged approximately 60 years of age (range about 23 to 90) and were less than 85% male. Partial responses were observed in three patients, of whom one had hepatocellular carcinoma and two had cutaneous melanoma.

A word on this clone: Its antigen is unknown.

The germline V and J ends were trimmed by 0 bases and 8 bases, with 13 bases remaining between them. The CDR3 spans 15 residues. CDR1 and CDR2 from the germline V gene are MGHRA and YSYEKL. General study findings and limits: The specificity for antigen of the expanded peripheral T cells was not determined.

The data were produced by immunoSEQ multiplex PCR, yet TCRdb's version contains in-frame clones alone and is incomplete. Of over 40,000 clones in the sample, more than 70% were seen once. The rearrangement links TRBV4-1 to TRBJ1-4, with a tentative D call TRBD1 (5 bases). Sequenced material: CD4+ or CD8+ T cells sorted from blood, taken in a trial of the OX40 agonist ivuxolimab. The TCR originated in an adult with an advanced solid tumor such as melanoma, head and neck, liver or kidney cancer. This chain's CDR3 is CASSQDLGTGEKLFF. The CDR3 DNA is TGCGCCAGCAGCCAAGATTTGGGGACGGGGGAAAAACTGTTTTTT.